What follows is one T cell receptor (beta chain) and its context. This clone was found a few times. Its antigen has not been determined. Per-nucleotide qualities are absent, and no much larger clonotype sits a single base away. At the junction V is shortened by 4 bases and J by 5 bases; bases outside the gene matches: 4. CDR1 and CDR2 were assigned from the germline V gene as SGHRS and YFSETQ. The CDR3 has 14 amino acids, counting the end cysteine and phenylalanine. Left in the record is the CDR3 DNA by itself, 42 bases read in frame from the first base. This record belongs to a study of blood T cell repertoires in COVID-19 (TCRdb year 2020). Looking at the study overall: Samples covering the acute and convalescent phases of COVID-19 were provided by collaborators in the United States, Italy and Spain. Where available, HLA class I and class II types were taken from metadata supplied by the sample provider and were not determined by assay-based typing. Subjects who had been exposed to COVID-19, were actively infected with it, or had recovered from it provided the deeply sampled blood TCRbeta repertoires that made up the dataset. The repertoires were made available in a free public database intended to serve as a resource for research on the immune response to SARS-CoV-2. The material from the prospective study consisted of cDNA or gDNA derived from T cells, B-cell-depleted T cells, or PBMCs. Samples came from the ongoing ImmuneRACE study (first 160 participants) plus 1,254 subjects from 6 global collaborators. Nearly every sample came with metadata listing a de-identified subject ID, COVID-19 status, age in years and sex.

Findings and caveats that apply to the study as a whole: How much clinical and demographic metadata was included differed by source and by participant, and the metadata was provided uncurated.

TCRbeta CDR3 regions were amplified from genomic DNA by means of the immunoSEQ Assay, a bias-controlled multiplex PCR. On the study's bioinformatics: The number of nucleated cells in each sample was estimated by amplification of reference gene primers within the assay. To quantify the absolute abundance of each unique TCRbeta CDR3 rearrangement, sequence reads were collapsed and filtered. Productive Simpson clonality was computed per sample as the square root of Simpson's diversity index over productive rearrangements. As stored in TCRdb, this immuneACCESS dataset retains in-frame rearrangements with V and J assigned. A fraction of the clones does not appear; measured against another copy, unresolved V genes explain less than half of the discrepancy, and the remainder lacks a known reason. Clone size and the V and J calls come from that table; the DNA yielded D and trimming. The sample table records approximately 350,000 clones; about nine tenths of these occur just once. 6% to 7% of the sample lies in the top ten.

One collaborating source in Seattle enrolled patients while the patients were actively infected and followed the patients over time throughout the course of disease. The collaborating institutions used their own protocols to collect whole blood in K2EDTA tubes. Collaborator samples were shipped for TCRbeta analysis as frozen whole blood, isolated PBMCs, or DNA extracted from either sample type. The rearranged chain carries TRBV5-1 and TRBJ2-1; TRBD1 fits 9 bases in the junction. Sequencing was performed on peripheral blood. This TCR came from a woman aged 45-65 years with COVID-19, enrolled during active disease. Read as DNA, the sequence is TGCGCCAGCAGCCGGGACAGGGAAGACAATGAGCAGTTCTTC. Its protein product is CASSRDREDNEQFF.